This T cell receptor beta chain is drawn from a study of T cell clonotyping in hematopoietic cell transplantation. As for the study in general: Recipients' pretransplant samples followed cytoreduction.

As to this clone: Its target is not known.

Produced via immunoSEQ multiplex PCR; TCRdb's table is partial and in-frame only. The sample has about 26,000 clones, 84% seen once. Time point of the sample: recipient sample about 28 days before transplant, after cytoreduction. Blood collection times were about day -28 and days 30, 100, 180 posttransplant. The study, taken as a whole, reports: After transplant, recipient diversity fell while pathologically expanded clonotypes grew through day 180. Broader posttransplant TCR repertoire diversity was predicted by graft donor and pretransplant recipient Inverse Simpson Index values.

The CDR3 covers 15 residues. The J segment lost 6 bases and the V segment lost 8 bases, leaving 8 bases of the junction unmatched. Germline values: CDR1 MDHEN, CDR2 SYDVKM. This material consisted of peripheral blood mononuclear cells, taken before stem cell transplant. The receptor comes from a woman aged 55-70 years with acute myeloid leukemia. Some clones in this sample may be carry-over from other donors' samples. The V call is TRBV28, the J call TRBJ2-2, with 11 nucleotides matching TRBD2. The CDR3 here is CASLTSGSGPGELFF. The CDR3 nucleotides read TGTGCCAGCTTAACTAGCGGGAGCGGACCCGGGGAGCTGTTTTTT.